This entry lists 26 T cell receptor beta chains sequenced from one sample in a study of blood T cell repertoires in COVID-19. Profiled with immunoSEQ multiplex PCR; TCRdb holds only in-frame clones, not every one. The sample includes 350,000 or so clones, approximately 89% of them seen just once. Sequencing was carried out using peripheral blood. All receptors come from a woman younger than 45 with COVID-19, enrolled during active disease.

The genes are TRBV19 and TRBJ2-6, with D tentatively TRBD2 (6 bases). The V end lost 4 bases, the J end lost 1 base, and 8 bases lay between the germline ends. The CDR3 is made up of 15 amino acids. CDR1 is LNHDA and CDR2 is SQIVND in the germline V gene (reference sequence). CDR3: CASSTGRSGANVLTF. In nucleotides, the CDR3 is TGTGCCAGTAGTACAGGGAGGTCTGGGGCCAACGTCCTGACTTTC.

This sequence joins TRBV5-4 and TRBJ1-2; TRBD1 might be the D (5 bases). V lost 5 bases to trimming and J lost 4 bases, with 15 bases between them. In germline, CDR1 is SGHNT, CDR2 YYREEE (reference sequence). The CDR3 loop spans 14 amino acids. Here the CDR3 reads CASRIGAASYGYTF. The CDR3 DNA follows: TGTGCCAGCAGGATTGGGGCGGCTTCCTATGGCTACACCTTC.

The chain carries TRBV5-6 and TRBJ2-5, with a tentative D call TRBD1 (5 bases). Trimming removed 0 bases at V and 2 bases at J, with 8 bases between. The CDR3 spans 14 residues. Germline CDR1 is SGHDT and CDR2 is YYEEEE. CDR3 loop: CASSLANRQETQYF. CDR3 sequence (DNA): TGTGCCAGCAGCTTGGCAAACAGGCAAGAGACCCAGTACTTC.

The rearrangement joins TRBV28 to TRBJ2-5, with 7 bases that match TRBD1. There are 13 residues in the CDR3. Germline CDR1 and CDR2: MDHEN and SYDVKM. Trimming cost V 6 bases and J 1 base; bases outside gene matches: 2. The CDR3 DNA sequence: TGTGCCAGCAGGGGGACAGCCCAAGAGACCCAGTACTTC. Protein: CASRGTAQETQYF.

The chain joins TRBV7-3 to TRBJ2-7; D is perhaps TRBD2 (5 bases). Trimming removed 5 bases at V and 4 bases at J, with 15 bases between. Germline CDR1 reads SGHTA; CDR2 reads FQGTGA. This CDR3 comprises 14 residues. The CDR3 nucleotides are TGTGCCAGCAGCCGTGAGGGAGCTGGTTACGAGCAGTACTTC. Residues: CASSREGAGYEQYF.

The chain's CDR3 is CASSYSRDSLENTQYF. CDR3 in DNA: TGTGCCAGCAGTTACTCCCGGGACAGTCTCGAAAATACGCAGTATTTT. The V and J genes are TRBV6-5 and TRBJ2-3, with 7 bases aligning to TRBD1. V lost 0 bases, J lost 7 bases, and 10 bases stayed unmatched. Germline CDR1 is MNHEY and CDR2 is SVGAGI. The CDR3 spans 16 residues.

The chain joins TRBV12-3 or TRBV12-4 to TRBJ1-2, with 8 bases fitting TRBD1. Trimming cost V 6 bases and J 8 bases; bases outside gene matches: 5. The CDR3 length is 12 residues. The DNA of the CDR3 is TGTGCCAGCAGCCCAGGGGGCCGCGGCTACACCTTC. It translates to CASSPGGRGYTF.

The J gene is TRBJ1-1, the V gene TRBV15, with D hard to call. V dropped 5 bases and J dropped 1 base, with 8 bases sitting between them. Looked up from germline, CDR1 is LNHNV and CDR2 is YYDKDF (reference sequence). The CDR3 consists of 13 residues. The CDR3 region is CATSPRGNTEAFF. DNA of the CDR3: TGTGCCACCAGCCCCCGGGGGAACACTGAAGCTTTCTTT.

The rearrangement uses TRBV7-2 and TRBJ2-1; 10 positions match TRBD2. The CDR3 covers 18 residues. V lost 6 bases to trimming and J lost 7 bases; unmatched junction nucleotides: 18. Germline V lookup: CDR1 SGHTA, CDR2 FQGNSA. The CDR3 DNA reads as TGTGCCAGCAGTCTATTACTCTTTTTTGGGACTAGCGTGAATGAGCAGTTCTTC. Encoded protein: CASSLLLFFGTSVNEQFF.

The chain links TRBV7-2 to TRBJ2-2, with 7 bases that match TRBD2. The CDR3 runs 17 residues. With 7 bases clipped from V and 0 bases from J, the junction kept 11 bases outside the gene matches. Germline CDR1 is SGHTA and CDR2 is FQGNSA. The CDR3 nucleotides read TGTGCCAGCACCTTTGCGAAGGCGGGAGCGAACACCGGGGAGCTGTTTTTT. This codes for CASTFAKAGANTGELFF. Drawing the rest from reference TRBV7-2 and TRBJ2-2, the complete variable domain is GAGVSQSPSNKVTEKGKDVELRCDPISGHTALYWYRQSLGQGLEFLIYFQGNSAPDKSGLPSDRFSAERTGGSVSTLTIQRTQQEDSAVYLCASTFAKAGANTGELFFGEGSRLTVL.

The chain has TRBV5-4 and TRBJ1-5; 8 bases are a match to TRBD1. Trimming removed 4 bases from V and 6 bases from J; junction bases left unmatched: 9. CDR1 and CDR2 from the germline V gene are SGHNT and YYREEE (reference sequence). The CDR3 is 15 amino acids. DNA for the CDR3: TGTGCCAGCAGCGACGACAGGGGATCGGTTCAGCCCCAGCATTTT. Translated: CASSDDRGSVQPQHF. Combining the CDR3 with reference TRBV5-4 and TRBJ1-5 gives the whole variable domain ETGVTQSPTHLIKTRGQQVTLRCSSQSGHNTVSWYQQALGQGPQFIFQYYREEENGRGNFPPRFSGLQFPNYSSELNVNALELDDSALYLCASSDDRGSVQPQHFGDGTRLSIL.

This clone was seen only once. The V gene is TRBV5-1, the J gene TRBJ2-1, with D tentatively TRBD1 (6 bases). In germline, CDR1 is SGHRS, CDR2 YFSETQ. The CDR3 is 18 amino acids. V was shortened by 1 base and J by 4 bases, with 21 bases between the two germline ends. For the CDR3, the DNA is TGCGCCAGCAGCTTGCCTCTGAACAGGGTAGAACCTTACAATGAGCAGTTCTTC. It encodes CASSLPLNRVEPYNEQFF. The full variable domain, its missing parts supplied by reference TRBV5-1 and TRBJ2-1, is KAGVTQTPRYLIKTRGQQVTLSCSPISGHRSVSWYQQTPGQGLQFLFEYFSETQRNKGNFPGRFSGRQFSNSRSEMNVSTLELGDSALYLCASSLPLNRVEPYNEQFFGPGTRLTVL.

The chain employs TRBV10-3 and TRBJ2-7; 9 bases map to TRBD1. V trimming: 4 bases; J trimming: 3 bases; junction bases outside the gene matches: 4. Germline CDR1 and CDR2: ENHRY and SYGVKD. The CDR3 length is 14 residues. CDR3 sequence reads: CAISAGTGNYEQYF. CDR3 in DNA: TGTGCCATCAGTGCCGGGACAGGGAACTACGAGCAGTACTTC.

The chain has TRBV2 and TRBJ2-1, with D hard to call. Germline values: CDR1 SNHLY, CDR2 FYNNEI. The length of the CDR3 is 13 residues. With 7 bases removed from V and 9 bases from J, the gap between germline ends came to 16 bases. The CDR3 here is CASNARPDVEQFF. CDR3 coding DNA: TGTGCCAGCAACGCTAGGCCGGATGTTGAGCAGTTCTTC.

The chain is built from TRBV5-4 and TRBJ1-1; 7 nucleotides line up with TRBD1. The CDR3 runs to 14 residues. The V gene's germline CDR1 is SGHNT and CDR2 YYREEE (reference sequence). The J segment lost 4 bases and the V segment lost 5 bases, leaving 8 bases of the junction unmatched. The CDR3 DNA is TGTGCCAGCAGGGGGGACAGAGGGGTCACTGAAGCTTTCTTT. Translated, it gives CASRGDRGVTEAFF.

The chain combines TRBV5-1 with TRBJ2-3; D is possibly TRBD2 (5 bases). Germline V CDR1 and CDR2: SGHRS, YFSETQ. The CDR3 runs to 14 residues. The V and J ends lost 0 bases and 5 bases respectively, with 10 bases between them. CDR3 nucleotides: TGCGCCAGCAGCTTGGACGGGGTTGTAGATACGCAGTATTTT. Translating it yields CASSLDGVVDTQYF.

The chain couples TRBV5-5 to TRBJ2-3; possibly TRBD2 for D (6 bases). V lost 1 base, J lost 4 bases, and 13 bases lay in between. This CDR3 is 15 amino acids long. Germline CDR1 reads SGHKS; CDR2 reads YYEKEE (reference sequence). The CDR3: CASSLRRGSADTQYF. CDR3 bases: TGTGCCAGCAGCTTGAGGAGGGGAAGCGCAGATACGCAGTATTTT.

This chain links TRBV5-4 with TRBJ2-7, with TRBD2 matching over 13 bases. The germline CDR1 and CDR2 sequences are SGHNT and YYREEE (reference sequence). Trimming took 5 bases from V and 1 from J; bases not matched to a gene: 12. This CDR3 has 18 amino acids. CDR3 DNA sequence: TGTGCCAGCAGTCCACCGGGACTAGCGGGACCTGATTCCTACGAGCAGTACTTC. This codes for CASSPPGLAGPDSYEQYF.

Here the CDR3 DNA reads TGTGCCAGCAGCTCGAGGAATTCACCCCTCCACTTT. It yields the protein CASSSRNSPLHF. The rearrangement links TRBV5-6 to TRBJ1-6; D call uncertain. Germline CDR1 reads SGHDT; CDR2 reads YYEEEE. V lost 3 bases and J 7 bases, leaving 5 bases between the germline ends. The CDR3 has 12 residues.

V is TRBV5-6 and J is TRBJ2-7, with 8 bases lining up with TRBD1. CDR1 is SGHDT and CDR2 is YYEEEE in the germline V gene. The CDR3 is 14 amino acids. J lost 2 bases, V lost 2 bases, and 3 bases had no gene match. CDR3 DNA sequence: TGTGCCAGCAGCTTTGTGACAGGGGCCTACGAGCAGTACTTC. This sequence encodes CASSFVTGAYEQYF.

The chain has TRBV7-2 and TRBJ1-2, with D maybe TRBD1 (5 bases). The CDR3 length is 14 residues. Trimming cost V 1 base and J 6 bases, with 12 bases left between them. The germline CDR1 and CDR2 sequences are SGHTA and FQGNSA. This CDR3 reads CASSLGTTLHGYTF. In DNA form, the CDR3 reads TGTGCCAGCAGCTTAGGGACAACTTTGCATGGCTACACCTTC.

The rearrangement uses TRBV14 and TRBJ2-7; D is perhaps TRBD2 (5 bases). The V end was cut by 8 bases, the J end by 4 bases, with 12 bases between. Germline-derived CDR1 and CDR2 are SGHDN and FVKESK. The CDR3 contains 12 residues. The CDR3 DNA follows: TGTGCCAGCGGGAGTAGCTTTTACGAGCAGTACTTC. It yields the protein CASGSSFYEQYF.

The chain couples TRBV30 to TRBJ2-5; D remains ambiguous. This CDR3 contains 13 residues. Deletions cut 2 bases from V and 5 bases from J, with 12 bases between. Per germline, CDR1 GTSNPN and CDR2 SVGIG (reference sequence). CDR3 in amino acids: CAWSSLDWETQYF. CDR3 nucleotides: TGTGCCTGGAGTTCGCTAGACTGGGAGACCCAGTACTTC.

The V call is TRBV28, the J call TRBJ1-6; 7 nucleotides match TRBD1. After removal of 7 bases from V and 7 bases from J, the junction contained 10 bases not matched to a gene. Germline V gene lookup returns CDR1 MDHEN and CDR2 SYDVKM. The CDR3 sequence is 15 residues long. CDR3 amino acids: CASNSPGRGNSPLHF. In DNA form, the CDR3 reads TGTGCCAGCAACTCCCCTGGCAGGGGGAATTCACCCCTCCACTTT. Combining the CDR3 with reference TRBV28 and TRBJ1-6 gives the whole variable domain DVKVTQSSRYLVKRTGEKVFLECVQDMDHENMFWYRQDPGLGLRLIYFSYDVKMKEKGDIPEGYSVSREKKERFSLILESASTNQTSMYLCASNSPGRGNSPLHFGNGTRLTVT.

This clone showed up many times. DNA of the CDR3: TGCGCCAGCAGCCAAGATTGGGGCGGATACCCCAAAAACATTCAGTACTTC. As protein: CASSQDWGGYPKNIQYF. The J gene is TRBJ2-4, the V gene TRBV4-3, with D possibly matching TRBD1 (5 bases). The CDR3 runs to 17 residues. Per the germline V gene, CDR1 is LGHNA and CDR2 is YSLEER. V lost 0 bases, J lost 2 bases, and 14 bases lay in between.

Comment on this clone: The same CDR3 arises from other DNA sequences in this sample as well. The rearrangement links TRBV6-5 to TRBJ2-2; D is ambiguous. The V and J ends lost 6 bases and 6 bases respectively, with 5 bases between them. There are 11 residues in the CDR3. Per the germline V gene, CDR1 is MNHEY and CDR2 is SVGAGI. CDR3: CASSRAGELFF. CDR3 sequence (DNA): TGTGCCAGCAGCCGCGCCGGGGAGCTGTTTTTT.